This T cell receptor (beta chain) emerged from a study of CD8+CD57+ T cells in acquired aplastic anemia. Turning to the study itself: Mean yield of DNA from sorted CD4+ and CD8+ cells was roughly 3.4 ug. Among healthy donors, CD4+ cells averaged about 9.9 million reads.

Trimming left V 6 bases short and J 6 bases short, with 8 bases between. Looked up from germline, CDR1 is WSHSY and CDR2 is SAAADI. The CDR3 runs to 12 residues. Profiles of TCR beta VDJ and CDR3 were generated from a genomic DNA template. TCRdb redid the calling of the reads with MiXCR, one entry per CDR3 protein. Of approximately 45,000 distinct CDR3 sequences listed, around 69% are singletons. This clonotype was detected only once. The antigen is unknown. The study, taken as a whole, reports: Sharing between patients and controls was observed for over 25 CD8+ CDR3 sequences. Between the patient and control groups, CD8+ Simpson's diversity did not differ significantly.

This chain links TRBV10-2 with TRBJ2-2, with D maybe TRBD1 (6 bases). Sequenced material: sorted CD4+, CD8+, or CD8+CD57+ T cells (not recorded which) from PBMCs. This receptor was identified in a human donor in good health, serving as a control. DNA of the CDR3: TGCGCCAGCAGGGGGACATCCGGGGAGCTGTTTTTT. As protein: CASRGTSGELFF.